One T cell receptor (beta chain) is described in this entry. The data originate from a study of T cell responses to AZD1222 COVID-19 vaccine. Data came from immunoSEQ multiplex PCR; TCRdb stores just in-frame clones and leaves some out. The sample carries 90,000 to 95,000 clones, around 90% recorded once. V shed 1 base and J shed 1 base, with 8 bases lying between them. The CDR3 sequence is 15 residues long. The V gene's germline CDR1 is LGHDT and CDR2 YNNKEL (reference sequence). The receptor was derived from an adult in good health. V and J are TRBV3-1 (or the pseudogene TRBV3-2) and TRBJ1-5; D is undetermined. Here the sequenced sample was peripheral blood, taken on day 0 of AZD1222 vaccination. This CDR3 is CASSQGWVSNQPQHF. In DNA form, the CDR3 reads TGTGCCAGCAGCCAAGGGTGGGTGAGCAATCAGCCCCAGCATTTT.